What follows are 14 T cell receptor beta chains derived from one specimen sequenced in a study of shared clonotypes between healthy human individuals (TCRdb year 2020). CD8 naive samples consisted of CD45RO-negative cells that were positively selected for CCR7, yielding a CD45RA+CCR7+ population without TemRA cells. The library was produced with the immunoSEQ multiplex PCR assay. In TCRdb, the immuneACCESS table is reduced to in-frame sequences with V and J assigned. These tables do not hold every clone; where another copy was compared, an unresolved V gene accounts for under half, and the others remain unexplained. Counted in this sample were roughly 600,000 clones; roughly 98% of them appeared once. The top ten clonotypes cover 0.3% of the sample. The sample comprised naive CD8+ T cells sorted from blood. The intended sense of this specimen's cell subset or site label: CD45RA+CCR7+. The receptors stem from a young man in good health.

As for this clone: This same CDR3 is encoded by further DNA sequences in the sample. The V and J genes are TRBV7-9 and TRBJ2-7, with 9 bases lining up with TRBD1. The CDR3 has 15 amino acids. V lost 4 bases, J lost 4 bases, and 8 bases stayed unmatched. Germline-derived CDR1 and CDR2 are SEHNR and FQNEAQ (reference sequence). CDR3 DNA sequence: TGTGCCAGCAGCTCACCCGGGACAGGGACGTACGAGCAGTACTTC. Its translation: CASSSPGTGTYEQYF.

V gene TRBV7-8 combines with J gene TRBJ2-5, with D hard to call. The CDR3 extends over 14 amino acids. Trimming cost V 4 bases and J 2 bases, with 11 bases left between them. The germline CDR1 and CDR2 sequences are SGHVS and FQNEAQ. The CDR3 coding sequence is TGTGCCAGCAGCTCCTCTACGGGTCAAGAGACCCAGTACTTC. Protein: CASSSSTGQETQYF.

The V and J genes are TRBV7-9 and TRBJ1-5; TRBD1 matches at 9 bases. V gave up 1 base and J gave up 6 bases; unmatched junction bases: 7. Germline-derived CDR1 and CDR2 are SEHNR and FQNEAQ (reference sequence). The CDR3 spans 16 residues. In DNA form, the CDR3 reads TGTGCCAGCAGCTTAGTGGGACAGGGAGGGACTCAGCCCCAGCATTTT. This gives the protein CASSLVGQGGTQPQHF. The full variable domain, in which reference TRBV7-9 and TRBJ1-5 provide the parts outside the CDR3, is DTGVSQNPRHKITKRGQNVTFRCDPISEHNRLYWYRQTLGQGPEFLTYFQNEAQLEKSRLLSDRFSAERPKGSFSTLEIQRTEQGDSAMYLCASSLVGQGGTQPQHFGDGTRLSIL.

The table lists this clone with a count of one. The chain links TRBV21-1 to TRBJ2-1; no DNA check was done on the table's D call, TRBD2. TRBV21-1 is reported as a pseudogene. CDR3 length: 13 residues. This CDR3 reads CASSKVILTEQFF. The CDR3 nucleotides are TGTGCCAGCAGCAAAGTAATTCTAACTGAGCAGTTCTTC.

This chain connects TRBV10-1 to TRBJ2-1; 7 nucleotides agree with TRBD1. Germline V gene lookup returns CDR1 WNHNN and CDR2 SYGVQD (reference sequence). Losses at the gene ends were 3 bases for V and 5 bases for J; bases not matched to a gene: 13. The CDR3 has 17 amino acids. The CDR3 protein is CASSDPRQGPKNNEQFF. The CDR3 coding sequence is TGCGCCAGCAGTGACCCGAGACAGGGACCCAAAAACAATGAGCAGTTCTTC.

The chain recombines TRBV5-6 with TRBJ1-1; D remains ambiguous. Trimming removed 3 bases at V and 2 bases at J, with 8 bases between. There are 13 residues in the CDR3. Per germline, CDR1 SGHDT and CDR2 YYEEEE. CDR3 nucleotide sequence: TGTGCCAGCAGCTCCTGGACCAACACTGAAGCTTTCTTT. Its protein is CASSSWTNTEAFF. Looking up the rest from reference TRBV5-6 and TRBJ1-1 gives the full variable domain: DAGVTQSPTHLIKTRGQQVTLRCSPKSGHDTVSWYQQALGQGPQFIFQYYEEEERQRGNFPDRFSGHQFPNYSSELNVNALLLGDSALYLCASSSWTNTEAFFGQGTRLTVV.

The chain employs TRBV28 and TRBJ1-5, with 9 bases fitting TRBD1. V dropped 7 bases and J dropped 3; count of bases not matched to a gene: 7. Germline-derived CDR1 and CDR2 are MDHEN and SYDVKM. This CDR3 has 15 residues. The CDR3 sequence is CASTRDREVNQPQHF. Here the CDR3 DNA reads TGTGCCAGCACCCGGGACAGGGAGGTCAATCAGCCCCAGCATTTT.

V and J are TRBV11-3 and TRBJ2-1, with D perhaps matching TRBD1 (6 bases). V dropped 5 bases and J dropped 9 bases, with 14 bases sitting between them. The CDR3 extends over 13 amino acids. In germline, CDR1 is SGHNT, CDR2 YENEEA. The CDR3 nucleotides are TGTGCCAGCAGCCCACCTCTAGGGGGTGAGCAGTTCTTC. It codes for CASSPPLGGEQFF. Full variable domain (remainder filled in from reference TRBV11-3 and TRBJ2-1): EAGVVQSPRYKIIEKKQPVAFWCNPISGHNTLYWYLQNLGQGPELLIRYENEEAVDDSQLPKDRFSAERLKGVDSTLKIQPAELGDSAVYLCASSPPLGGEQFFGPGTRLTVL.

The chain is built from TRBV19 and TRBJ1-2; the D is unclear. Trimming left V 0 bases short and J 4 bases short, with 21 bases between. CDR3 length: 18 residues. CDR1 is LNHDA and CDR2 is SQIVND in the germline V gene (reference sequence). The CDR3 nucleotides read TGTGCCAGTAGTATAGAACGGCTCGGTCCTCCGGATGGCTATGGCTACACCTTC. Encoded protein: CASSIERLGPPDGYGYTF.

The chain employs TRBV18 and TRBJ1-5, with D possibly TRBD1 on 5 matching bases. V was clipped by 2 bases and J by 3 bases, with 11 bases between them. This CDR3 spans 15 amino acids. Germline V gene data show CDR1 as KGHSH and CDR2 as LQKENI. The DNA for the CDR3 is TGTGCCAGCTCACCAAAAGACAGCTACAATCAGCCCCAGCATTTT. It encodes CASSPKDSYNQPQHF.

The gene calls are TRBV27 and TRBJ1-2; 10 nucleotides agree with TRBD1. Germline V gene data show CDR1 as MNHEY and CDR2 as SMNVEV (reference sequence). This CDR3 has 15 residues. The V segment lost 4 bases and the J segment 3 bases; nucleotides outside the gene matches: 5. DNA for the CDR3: TGTGCCAGCAGTTCAGGGACAGGGGTGGACTATGGCTACACCTTC. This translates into CASSSGTGVDYGYTF.

As DNA, the CDR3 is TGTGCCATCAGTGGTCCTGAACAAGAGACCCAGTACTTC. This codes for CAISGPEQETQYF. The rearrangement uses TRBV10-3 and TRBJ2-5, with D hard to call. Germline V CDR1 and CDR2: ENHRY, SYGVKD. V lost 4 bases and J 2 bases, leaving 8 bases between the germline ends. The CDR3 contains 13 residues.

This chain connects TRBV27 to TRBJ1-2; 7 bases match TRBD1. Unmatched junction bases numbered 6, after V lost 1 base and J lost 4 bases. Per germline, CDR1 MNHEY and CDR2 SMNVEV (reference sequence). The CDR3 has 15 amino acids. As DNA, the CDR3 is TGTGCCAGCAGTTTATATGGACAGGCCCTCTATGGCTACACCTTC. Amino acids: CASSLYGQALYGYTF.

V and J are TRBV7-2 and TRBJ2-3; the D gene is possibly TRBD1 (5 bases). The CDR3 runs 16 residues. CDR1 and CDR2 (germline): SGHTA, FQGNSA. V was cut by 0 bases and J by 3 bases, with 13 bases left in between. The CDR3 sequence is CASSLAPSRATDTQYF. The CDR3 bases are TGTGCCAGCAGCTTAGCGCCGTCCAGGGCGACAGATACGCAGTATTTT.